Listed here are 27 T cell receptor beta chains from one sample, sequenced in a study of blood T cells in healthy people across ages. A sample-barcoded 5' primer and a J-beta primer mix were used in a second PCR of roughly 6 to 12 cycles. TCRdb reanalysed the 5' RACE reads using MiXCR and keeps one entry per CDR3 protein. This repertoire shows 1.5 million to 2 million distinct CDR3 sequences, approximately 28% found once; its top ten account for roughly 8.2%. Sequenced sample: blood. Receptors were obtained from a woman younger than 45 in good health.

The chain has TRBV29-1 and TRBJ2-5; the match to TRBD1 covers 7 bases. This CDR3 has 14 amino acids. Germline V CDR1 and CDR2: SQVTM, ANQGSEA. Trimming cost V 6 bases and J 11 bases; bases outside gene matches: 18. CDR3 nucleotide sequence: TGCAGCGTCTCCCCGGCAGGGGGTATCGATGAGCAGTACTTC. It codes for CSVSPAGGIDEQYF.

This clonotype was counted only a few times. This sequence joins TRBV29-1 and TRBJ1-5; TRBD1 is a possible D gene (5 bases). The germline V gene has CDR1 SQVTM and CDR2 ANQGSEA. There are 12 residues in the CDR3. The germline V and J ends were trimmed by 4 bases and 7 bases, with 11 bases remaining between them. CDR3 nucleotides: TGCAGCGTTGGGGGGATGGGCCAGCCCCAGCATTTT. It specifies CSVGGMGQPQHF.

The rearrangement joins TRBV18 to TRBJ1-1; maybe TRBD1 (5 bases). CDR3 length equals 15 residues. Germline lookup yields CDR1 KGHSH and CDR2 LQKENI. With 6 bases removed from V and 1 base from J, the gap between germline ends came to 15 bases. The CDR3 DNA sequence: TGTGCCAGCTCTTTCTCCGGGGGTCGGAACACTGAAGCTTTCTTT. This translates into CASSFSGGRNTEAFF.

A word on this clonotype: The final CDR3 position lacks the conserved phenylalanine or tryptophan, pointing to a likely read error. This chain links TRBV4-3 with TRBJ2-3; D is perhaps TRBD1 (5 bases). The CDR3 runs to 16 residues. V shed 1 base and J shed 3 bases, with 14 bases lying between them. Germline CDR1 reads LGHNA; CDR2 reads YSLEER. CDR3 coding DNA: TGCGCCAGCAGCCAAGGGACACAAGAGGATACAGATACGCAGTATTAT. As protein: CASSQGTQEDTDTQYY.

This clonotype was detected only once. This chain links TRBV5-1 with TRBJ2-6, with TRBD1 matching 9 bases. The CDR3 is made up of 17 amino acids. Germline V lookup: CDR1 SGHRS, CDR2 YFSETQ. The V gene end was trimmed by 4 bases and the J gene end by 0 bases; junction bases not matched to a gene: 5. CDR3 in amino acids: CASSPGTGPSGANVLTF. The CDR3 nucleotides read TGCGCCAGCAGCCCCGGGACAGGGCCCTCTGGGGCCAACGTCCTGACTTTC.

This chain connects TRBV9 to TRBJ1-2, with D uncertain. This CDR3 has 12 residues. Trimming stripped 2 bases from V and 8 bases from J, with 10 bases between. CDR1 is SGDLS and CDR2 is YYNGEE in the germline V gene. In DNA form, the CDR3 reads TGTGCCAGCAGCGTGTCGCGGAGAGGCTACACCTTC. It encodes CASSVSRRGYTF.

This clonotype was observed many times. V usage is TRBV6-5 and J usage is TRBJ2-1; D unclear. V lost 9 bases and J 6 bases, leaving 6 bases between the germline ends. CDR1 and CDR2 (germline): MNHEY, SVGAGI. This CDR3 is 10 amino acids long. CDR3 amino acids: CASYVNEQFF. The DNA of the CDR3 is TGTGCCAGTTATGTCAATGAGCAGTTCTTC.

This clonotype was recorded many times. This chain joins TRBV28 and TRBJ2-7, with D perhaps TRBD2 (5 bases). The CDR3 runs 14 residues. Trimming left V 5 bases short and J 2 bases short, with 13 bases between. Looked up from germline, CDR1 is MDHEN and CDR2 is SYDVKM. This chain's CDR3 is CASSTEGPPYEQYF. The CDR3, as DNA: TGTGCCAGCAGTACCGAGGGCCCCCCCTACGAGCAGTACTTC.

The chain combines TRBV6-2 or TRBV6-3 with TRBJ2-7, with 7 bases fitting TRBD1. Germline V lookup: CDR1 MNHEY, CDR2 SVGEGT. V was clipped by 5 bases and J by 5 bases; unmatched bases: 15. The CDR3 sequence is 16 residues long. In nucleotides, the CDR3 is TGTGCCAGCAGTAAACGCCGGGACAGACTCGGAGACGAGCAGTACTTC. Translating it yields CASSKRRDRLGDEQYF.

This clonotype appeared a few times. The J gene is TRBJ2-7, the V gene TRBV5-1; D possibly corresponds to TRBD2 (6 bases). Germline V gene sequence: CDR1 SGHRS, CDR2 YFSETQ. CDR3 length equals 14 residues. V lost 0 bases and J lost 6, with 13 bases in between. The chain's CDR3 is CASSLGRDWVEQYF. The DNA of the CDR3 is TGCGCCAGCAGCTTGGGACGGGACTGGGTCGAGCAGTACTTC.

This clonotype has a handful of counts. V is TRBV20-1 and J is TRBJ2-3; perhaps TRBD1 as D (5 bases). The CDR3 is 15 residues long. Trimming took off 0 bases at V and 7 bases at J, with 17 bases between the two ends. Looked up from germline, CDR1 is DFQATT and CDR2 is SNEGSKA (reference sequence). This chain's CDR3 is CSARDGNRPWNTQYF. The CDR3 coding sequence is TGCAGTGCTAGAGATGGTAACAGGCCGTGGAATACGCAGTATTTT.

The V gene is TRBV9, the J gene TRBJ2-3, with TRBD2 identical over 8 bases. With 4 bases clipped from V and 1 base from J, the junction kept 8 bases outside the gene matches. CDR1 is SGDLS, CDR2 YYNGEE, per germline. The CDR3 sequence is 16 residues long. The CDR3 here is CASSPTGGLGTDTQYF. CDR3 bases: TGTGCCAGCAGCCCCACGGGGGGGCTGGGCACAGATACGCAGTATTTT.

The chain uses TRBV4-3 and TRBJ2-1; 7 nucleotides align to TRBD2. Germline values: CDR1 LGHNA, CDR2 YSLEER. This CDR3 region has 15 residues. Unmatched junction bases numbered 6, after V lost 1 base and J lost 6 bases. The CDR3 spells CASSQGMAGVNEQFF. The DNA of the CDR3 is TGCGCCAGCAGCCAAGGGATGGCGGGAGTCAATGAGCAGTTCTTC.

The table lists this clonotype with a few counts. V is TRBV28 and J is TRBJ2-1; the D is unclear. There are 15 residues in the CDR3. V gave up 4 bases and J gave up 0 bases, with 10 bases separating them. CDR1 and CDR2 (germline): MDHEN, SYDVKM. In nucleotides, the CDR3 is TGTGCCAGCAGTTCGGACGGTTACTCCTACAATGAGCAGTTCTTC. It is translated as CASSSDGYSYNEQFF.

This clonotype was recorded a few times. The V and J genes are TRBV12-3 or TRBV12-4 and TRBJ1-1, with 8 bases fitting TRBD1. The J segment lost 7 bases and the V segment lost 2 bases, leaving 3 bases of the junction unmatched. This CDR3 region has 13 residues. The CDR3 region is CASSLIGTGEAFF. DNA of the CDR3: TGTGCCAGCAGTTTAATAGGGACAGGTGAAGCTTTCTTT.

With respect to this clonotype: This may be a read error, as it is one base from a much larger clone. The chain carries TRBV6-1 and TRBJ2-1, with D uncertain. The V gene's germline CDR1 is MNHNS and CDR2 SASEGT. The V and J ends lost 3 bases and 6 bases respectively, with 6 bases between them. There are 12 residues in the CDR3. The CDR3 loop is CASSESRNEQFF. CDR3 in DNA: TGTGCCAGCAGTGAGTCCCGCAATGAGCAGTTCTTC.

There are many counts of this clonotype. The chain carries TRBV7-2 and TRBJ2-7; weak D call: TRBD1 (6 bases). The CDR3 has 14 amino acids. Germline V gene sequence: CDR1 SGHTA, CDR2 FQGNSA. V lost 5 bases and J 2 bases, leaving 13 bases between the germline ends. The CDR3 protein is CASSPRTVAYEQYF. CDR3 nucleotide sequence: TGTGCCAGCAGCCCGCGGACAGTAGCCTACGAGCAGTACTTC.

CDR3 region: CASKGTGRTYEQYF. The CDR3 DNA reads as TGTGCCAGCAAAGGGACAGGGAGGACCTACGAGCAGTACTTC. The chain uses TRBV6-5 and TRBJ2-7; TRBD1 agrees at 9 bases. Trimming took 7 bases from V and 2 from J; bases not matched to a gene: 6. This CDR3 region has 14 residues. Per the germline V gene, CDR1 is MNHEY and CDR2 is SVGAGI.

The chain joins TRBV20-1 to TRBJ2-5; either TRBD1 or TRBD2 may supply D (5 bases each). The length of the CDR3 is 15 residues. V shed 1 base and J shed 1 base, with 13 bases lying between them. CDR1 DFQATT and CDR2 SNEGSKA come from the germline V gene (reference sequence). The DNA of the CDR3 is TGCAGTGCTAGAGTCCAGCCGGGACCCCAAGAGACCCAGTACTTC. Protein product: CSARVQPGPQETQYF.

The gene calls are TRBV12-3 or TRBV12-4 and TRBJ2-5, with D perhaps matching TRBD1 (5 bases). CDR3 length equals 12 residues. V dropped 6 bases and J dropped 5 bases, with 10 bases sitting between them. The CDR3, as DNA: TGTGCCAGCAGGTGGAACAGGGAGACCCAGTACTTC. It specifies CASRWNRETQYF.

This chain connects TRBV13 to TRBJ1-5; D unclear. The CDR3 has 15 amino acids. CDR1 is PRHDT and CDR2 is FYEKMQ in the germline V gene (reference sequence). The germline V and J ends were trimmed by 6 bases and 5 bases, with 17 bases remaining between them. The CDR3, as DNA: TGTGCCAGCAGTAACCGGGTCATCGGCTATCAGCCCCAGCATTTT. Residues: CASSNRVIGYQPQHF. The full variable domain, in which reference TRBV13 and TRBJ1-5 provide the parts outside the CDR3, is AAGVIQSPRHLIKEKRETATLKCYPIPRHDTVYWYQQGPGQDPQFLISFYEKMQSDKGSIPDRFSAQQFSDYHSELNMSSLELGDSALYFCASSNRVIGYQPQHFGDGTRLSIL.

This clonotype was seen only a few times. The genes are TRBV30 and TRBJ1-5; D remains ambiguous. CDR1 and CDR2 (germline): GTSNPN, SVGIG (reference sequence). The CDR3 runs 12 residues. The V gene lost 2 bases and the J gene lost 9 bases, with 11 bases spanning the gap. CDR3 in amino acids: CAWSSSLGPQHF. In DNA form, the CDR3 reads TGTGCCTGGAGTTCGTCACTGGGGCCCCAGCATTTT.

With regard to this clonotype: Germline is not matched at one junction end, which may reflect a read error. V is TRBV7-2 and J is TRBJ2-3; possible D gene TRBD1, 5 bases. The CDR3 contains 17 residues. Germline loops: CDR1 SGHTA, CDR2 FQGNSA. CDR3 residues: CASSLVAVRRGTDTQDF. The CDR3 DNA reads as TGTGCCAGCAGCTTAGTGGCTGTAAGAAGGGGCACAGATACGCAGGATTTT.

The table lists this clonotype with a few counts. The gene calls are TRBV6-5 and TRBJ2-5, with 9 bases fitting TRBD1. Per the germline V gene, CDR1 is MNHEY and CDR2 is SVGAGI. J was trimmed by 5 bases and V by 4 bases; bases with no gene match: 14. This CDR3 contains 17 residues. The CDR3 bases are TGTGCCAGCAGTTCTTCCTCGAGGACAGGGGCTTCTGAGACCCAGTACTTC. It is translated as CASSSSSRTGASETQYF.

This clonotype was recorded a few times. The chain joins TRBV30 to TRBJ2-5; 8 bases match TRBD2. The CDR3 spans 14 residues. The germline gives CDR1 GTSNPN, CDR2 SVGIG (reference sequence). V trimming: 4 bases; J trimming: 1 base; junction bases outside the gene matches: 5. Written as DNA, the CDR3 is TGTGCCTGGAAACGGGGGGGAATCCAAGAGACCCAGTACTTC. Encoded protein: CAWKRGGIQETQYF.

This clonotype appeared a few times. The chain combines TRBV12-3 or TRBV12-4 with TRBJ1-5; weak D call: TRBD1 (5 bases). V dropped 1 base and J dropped 0 bases, with 16 bases sitting between them. The length of the CDR3 is 18 residues. The CDR3 is CASSLEAGTSSSNQPQHF. CDR3 in DNA: TGTGCCAGCAGTTTAGAGGCAGGGACCTCCTCTAGCAATCAGCCCCAGCATTTT.

This chain links TRBV6-5 with TRBJ2-1, with D perhaps matching TRBD2 (6 bases). V was clipped by 8 bases and J by 7 bases, with 15 bases between them. CDR3 size: 13 residues. Germline V gene data show CDR1 as MNHEY and CDR2 as SVGAGI. CDR3 sequence: CASGRSQWNEQFF. DNA of the CDR3: TGTGCCAGCGGGAGGTCCCAGTGGAATGAGCAGTTCTTC.